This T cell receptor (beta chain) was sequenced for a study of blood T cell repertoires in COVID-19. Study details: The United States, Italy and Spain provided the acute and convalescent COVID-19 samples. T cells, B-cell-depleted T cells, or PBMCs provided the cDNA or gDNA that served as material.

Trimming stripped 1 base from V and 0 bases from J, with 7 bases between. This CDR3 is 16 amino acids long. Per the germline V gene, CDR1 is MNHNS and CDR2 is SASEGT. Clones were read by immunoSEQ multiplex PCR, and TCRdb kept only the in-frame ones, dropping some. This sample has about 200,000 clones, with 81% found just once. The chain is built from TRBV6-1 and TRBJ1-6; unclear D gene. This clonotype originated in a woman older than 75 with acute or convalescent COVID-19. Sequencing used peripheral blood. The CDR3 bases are TGTGCCAGCAGTGAAGGGGCCAGCTCCTATAATTCACCCCTCCACTTT. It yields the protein CASSEGASSYNSPLHF.